Sequencing of this TCR beta chain was carried out in a study of blood T cell repertoires in COVID-19. Study-level background: Samples came from the United States, Italy and Spain, spanning acute and convalescent COVID-19.

Patients from Seattle were sampled longitudinally, starting during active infection. The data were produced by immunoSEQ multiplex PCR, yet TCRdb's version contains in-frame clones alone and is incomplete. This sample has about 150,000 clones, with about 83% found just once. There are 16 residues in the CDR3. Germline V lookup: CDR1 MNHEY, CDR2 SVGEGT. With 1 base removed from V and 0 bases from J, the gap between germline ends came to 7 bases. The chain recombines TRBV6-2 or TRBV6-3 with TRBJ1-6; no clear D. This TCR was recovered from a woman aged 55-69 years with COVID-19, enrolled during active disease. The sequencing input was peripheral blood. CDR3 sequence reads: CASSYWRASYNSPLHF. Here the CDR3 DNA reads TGTGCCAGCAGTTACTGGCGGGCCTCCTATAATTCACCCCTCCACTTT.